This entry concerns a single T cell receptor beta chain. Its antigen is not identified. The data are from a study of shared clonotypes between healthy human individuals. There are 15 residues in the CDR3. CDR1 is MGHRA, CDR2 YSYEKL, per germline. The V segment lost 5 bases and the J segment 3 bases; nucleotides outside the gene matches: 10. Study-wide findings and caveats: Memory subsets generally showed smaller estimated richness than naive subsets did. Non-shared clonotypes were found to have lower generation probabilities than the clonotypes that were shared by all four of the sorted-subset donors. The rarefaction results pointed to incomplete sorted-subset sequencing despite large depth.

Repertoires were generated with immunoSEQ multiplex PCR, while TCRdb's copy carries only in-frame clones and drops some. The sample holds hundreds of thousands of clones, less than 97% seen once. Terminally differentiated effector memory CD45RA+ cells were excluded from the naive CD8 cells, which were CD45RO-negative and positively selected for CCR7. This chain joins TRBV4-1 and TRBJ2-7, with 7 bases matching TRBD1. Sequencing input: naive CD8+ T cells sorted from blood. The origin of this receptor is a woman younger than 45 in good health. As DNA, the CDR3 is TGCGCCAGCAGCTCCCGACAGGGCCCACTCTACGAGCAGTACTTC. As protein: CASSSRQGPLYEQYF.